This entry features one T cell receptor delta chain sequence. It has no known antigen specificity. The protein held in TCRdb is that of a much larger clone and does not match this DNA's translation at residue 15, likely because of a read error; the protein shown is translated from the DNA. Library creation used multiplex PCR. Sequencing used an Illumina MiSeq. Both TCR gamma (TRG) and TCR delta (TRD) chains were sequenced from each sorted gammadelta T cell sample. The authors' analysis ran thus. Repertoire analyses included clonotype tree plots, accumulated frequency of the top 20 clonotypes, diversity index (DI) and D75 metrics. With CATT, TCRdb called clones again from the public reads; duplicate DNA rows were later joined. TCRdb's processing, not the authors' own work, is the source of the V and J calls. The sample yields tens of thousands of delta-chain clones; roughly 1.5% were counted once. 8.6% of the sample belongs to the ten largest clones.

For bulk TCR repertoire analysis, Vgamma9/Vdelta2+ and Vdelta2-negative gammadelta T cell populations were flow-sorted out of peripheral blood mononuclear cells. The sample originates from a study of γδ T cells in repeated Plasmodium falciparum infection (dated by TCRdb to 2020 to 2022). Some background on the complete study: Malian children exposed to intense seasonal malaria transmission were enrolled in the natural-infection arm and compared with Australian children matched for age and gender. Five malaria-naive U.S. adults underwent four controlled human malaria infections by bites from P. falciparum NF54-infected Anopheles stephensi mosquitoes over approximately 620 days. Controlled-infection subjects were sampled at baseline, immediately before selected infections, and 21 days after each infection. Malian gammadelta TCR repertoires were analysed cross-sectionally in periods with no transmission and longitudinally across episodes of acute febrile malaria. Using both natural infection in Mali and controlled human malaria infection, the study looked at the way repeated Plasmodium falciparum infection shapes the human gammadelta T cell repertoire.

Sequences TSWWSYY (CDR1) and QGS (CDR2) are obtained from the germline V gene. From cysteine to phenylalanine, the CDR3 is 19 amino acids long. Only the CDR3 region is kept as DNA, spanning 57 bases read in frame from base 1. Summary of the overall study and its limitations: In Vdelta2-negative gammadelta TCR repertoires, which were largely Vdelta1+, repeated controlled infections appeared to drive waves of new clonotype selection. Compared with the repertoires of Australian children, the Vdelta2-negative gammadelta TCR repertoires of Malian children appeared more clonally expanded, less diverse and less shared. The Malian cohort was drawn from a small rural village made up mostly of one ethnic group, which limits generalizability. Vgamma9/Vdelta2+ TCR repertoires showed a highly stable polyclonal repertoire over time and infection, with many inter-individual overlapping TCRgamma sequences. Because the controlled-infection cohort was small, analysis of inter-individual variability in gammadelta T cell responses was limited.

The chain is made from TRDV1 and TRDJ1, and 9 bases in between align with TRDD3. This sequence was found in a pool of human donors (malaria-infected and uninfected, not separated). The sample was gamma-delta T cells from blood. CDR3 reads: CALGDPFQGGYLYTVKLIF. The nucleotide sequence is given as TGTGCTCTTGGGGACCCCTTCCAAGGGGGATACTTGTACACCGTTAAACTCATCTTT.